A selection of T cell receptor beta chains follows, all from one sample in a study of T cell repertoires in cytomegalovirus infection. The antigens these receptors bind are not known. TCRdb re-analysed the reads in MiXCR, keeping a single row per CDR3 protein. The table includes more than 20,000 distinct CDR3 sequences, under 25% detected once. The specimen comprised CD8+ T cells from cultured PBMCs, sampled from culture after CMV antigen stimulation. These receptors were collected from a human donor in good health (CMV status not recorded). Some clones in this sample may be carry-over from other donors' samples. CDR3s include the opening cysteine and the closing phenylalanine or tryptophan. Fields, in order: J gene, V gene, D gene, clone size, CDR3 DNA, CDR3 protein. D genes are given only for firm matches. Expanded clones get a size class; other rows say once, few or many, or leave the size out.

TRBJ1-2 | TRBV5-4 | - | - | TGTGCCAGCAGCCCGCTGGGTGGGAGGGATGGCTACACCTTC | CASSPLGGRDGYTF
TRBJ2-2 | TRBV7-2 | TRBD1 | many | TGTGCCAGCAGCGCGCGACAGGGGGCGGGCGGGGAGCTGTTTTTT | CASSARQGAGGELFF
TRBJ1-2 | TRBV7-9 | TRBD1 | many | TGTGCCAGCAGCTTAATCGGAGGGGGCTCCCTGAACTATGGCTACACCTTC | CASSLIGGGSLNYGYTF
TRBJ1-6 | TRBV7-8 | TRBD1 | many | TGTGCCAGCAGTTTGACTACAGGGGTTTCACCCCTCCACTTT | CASSLTTGVSPLHF
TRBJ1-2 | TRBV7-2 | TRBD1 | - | TGTGCCAGCAGCTTAGGAGGGACAGGGGGCGCGGTTGGCTACACCTTC | CASSLGGTGGAVGYTF
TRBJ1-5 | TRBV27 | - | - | TGTGCCAGCAGCCACGGAGGGGGGCCCCAGCATTTT | CASSHGGGPQHF
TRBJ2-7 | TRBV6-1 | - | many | TGTGCCAGCAGTGCTCCCGGGAACCCGATCTCCTACGAGCAGTACTTC | CASSAPGNPISYEQYF
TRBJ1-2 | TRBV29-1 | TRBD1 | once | TGCAGCGTTACAGGGGACAGGGGGCCCTATGGCTACACCTTC | CSVTGDRGPYGYTF
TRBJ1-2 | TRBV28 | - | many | TGTGCCAGCGGCACCCTCGGGGAAGGTTACTATGGCTACACCTTC | CASGTLGEGYYGYTF
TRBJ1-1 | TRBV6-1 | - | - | TGTGCCAGCAGTGAAGCTGGAGGGGCGTTTACTGAAGCTTTCTTT | CASSEAGGAFTEAFF
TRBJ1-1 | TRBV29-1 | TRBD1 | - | TGCAGCGTTGAAGACCCAGGGGGGGCGAACACTGAAGCTTTCTTT | CSVEDPGGANTEAFF
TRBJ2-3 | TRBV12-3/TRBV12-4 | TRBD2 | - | TGTGCCAGCACTCTAGCGGGGGGGCGGGATACGCAGTATTTT | CASTLAGGRDTQYF
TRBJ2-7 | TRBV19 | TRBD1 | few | TGTGCCAGTAGTATGCGAGGGACAGAAACTACCTACGAGCAGTACTTC | CASSMRGTETTYEQYF
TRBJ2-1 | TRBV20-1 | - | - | TGCAGTGCTAGAATCGGTGAGCAGTTCTTC | CSARIGEQFF
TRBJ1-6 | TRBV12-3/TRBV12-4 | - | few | TGTGCCAGCAGTTTGGGCGGCTATAATTCACCCCTCCACTTT | CASSLGGYNSPLHF
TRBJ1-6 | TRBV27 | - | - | TGTGCCAGCAGCGCGGCGGACTATAATTCACCCCTCCACTTT | CASSAADYNSPLHF
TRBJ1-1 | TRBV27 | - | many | TGTGCCAGCAGTTTCGGGACACGGAACACTGAAGCTTTCTTT | CASSFGTRNTEAFF
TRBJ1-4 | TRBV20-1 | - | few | - | CSARGWGQGISVF
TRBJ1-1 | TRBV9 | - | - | TGTGCCAGCAGCGTAGACCGTGATGGAGGGAGGGCTTTCTTT | CASSVDRDGGRAFF
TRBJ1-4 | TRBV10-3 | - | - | TGTGCCATCAGTGAGGGCAGGGTTAAGGAAAAACTGTTTTTT | CAISEGRVKEKLFF
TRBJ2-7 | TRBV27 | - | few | TGTGCCAGCAGTTTTTCGATCACGGGGGCGGGAGAGCAGTACTTC | CASSFSITGAGEQYF
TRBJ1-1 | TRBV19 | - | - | TGTGCCAGTAGTGTACAGGCGTCCGACACTGAAGCTTTCTTT | CASSVQASDTEAFF
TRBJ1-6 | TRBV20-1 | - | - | TGCAGTGCCCGGACAGAGAATTCACCCCACCACTTT | CSARTENSPHHF
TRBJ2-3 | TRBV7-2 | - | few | TGTGCCAGCAGCTTAGAACGAGGGGGTCGAATCACAGATACGCAGTATTTT | CASSLERGGRITDTQYF
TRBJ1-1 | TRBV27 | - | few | TGTGCCAGCAGTTTATCTGGCAGTTACACTGAAGCTTTCTTT | CASSLSGSYTEAFF
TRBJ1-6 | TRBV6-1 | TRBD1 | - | TGTGCCAGCAGTCGACGACAGGGGGCTAATTCACCCCTCCACTTT | CASSRRQGANSPLHF